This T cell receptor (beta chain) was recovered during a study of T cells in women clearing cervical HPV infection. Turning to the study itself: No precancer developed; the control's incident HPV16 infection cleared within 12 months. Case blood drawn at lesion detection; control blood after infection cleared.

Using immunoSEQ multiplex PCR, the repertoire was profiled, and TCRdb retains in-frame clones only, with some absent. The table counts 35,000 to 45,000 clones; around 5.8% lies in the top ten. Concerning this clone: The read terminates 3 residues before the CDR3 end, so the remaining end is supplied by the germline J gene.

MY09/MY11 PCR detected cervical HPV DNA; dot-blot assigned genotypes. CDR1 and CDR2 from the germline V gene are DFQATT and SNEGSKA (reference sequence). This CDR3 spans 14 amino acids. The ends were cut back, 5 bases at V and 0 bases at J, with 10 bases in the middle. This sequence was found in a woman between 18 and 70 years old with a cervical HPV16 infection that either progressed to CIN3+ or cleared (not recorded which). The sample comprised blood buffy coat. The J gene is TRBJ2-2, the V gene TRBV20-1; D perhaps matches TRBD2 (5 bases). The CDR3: CSALATSNTGELFF. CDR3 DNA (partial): TGCAGTGCTCTAGCCACCTCGAACACCGGGGAG.